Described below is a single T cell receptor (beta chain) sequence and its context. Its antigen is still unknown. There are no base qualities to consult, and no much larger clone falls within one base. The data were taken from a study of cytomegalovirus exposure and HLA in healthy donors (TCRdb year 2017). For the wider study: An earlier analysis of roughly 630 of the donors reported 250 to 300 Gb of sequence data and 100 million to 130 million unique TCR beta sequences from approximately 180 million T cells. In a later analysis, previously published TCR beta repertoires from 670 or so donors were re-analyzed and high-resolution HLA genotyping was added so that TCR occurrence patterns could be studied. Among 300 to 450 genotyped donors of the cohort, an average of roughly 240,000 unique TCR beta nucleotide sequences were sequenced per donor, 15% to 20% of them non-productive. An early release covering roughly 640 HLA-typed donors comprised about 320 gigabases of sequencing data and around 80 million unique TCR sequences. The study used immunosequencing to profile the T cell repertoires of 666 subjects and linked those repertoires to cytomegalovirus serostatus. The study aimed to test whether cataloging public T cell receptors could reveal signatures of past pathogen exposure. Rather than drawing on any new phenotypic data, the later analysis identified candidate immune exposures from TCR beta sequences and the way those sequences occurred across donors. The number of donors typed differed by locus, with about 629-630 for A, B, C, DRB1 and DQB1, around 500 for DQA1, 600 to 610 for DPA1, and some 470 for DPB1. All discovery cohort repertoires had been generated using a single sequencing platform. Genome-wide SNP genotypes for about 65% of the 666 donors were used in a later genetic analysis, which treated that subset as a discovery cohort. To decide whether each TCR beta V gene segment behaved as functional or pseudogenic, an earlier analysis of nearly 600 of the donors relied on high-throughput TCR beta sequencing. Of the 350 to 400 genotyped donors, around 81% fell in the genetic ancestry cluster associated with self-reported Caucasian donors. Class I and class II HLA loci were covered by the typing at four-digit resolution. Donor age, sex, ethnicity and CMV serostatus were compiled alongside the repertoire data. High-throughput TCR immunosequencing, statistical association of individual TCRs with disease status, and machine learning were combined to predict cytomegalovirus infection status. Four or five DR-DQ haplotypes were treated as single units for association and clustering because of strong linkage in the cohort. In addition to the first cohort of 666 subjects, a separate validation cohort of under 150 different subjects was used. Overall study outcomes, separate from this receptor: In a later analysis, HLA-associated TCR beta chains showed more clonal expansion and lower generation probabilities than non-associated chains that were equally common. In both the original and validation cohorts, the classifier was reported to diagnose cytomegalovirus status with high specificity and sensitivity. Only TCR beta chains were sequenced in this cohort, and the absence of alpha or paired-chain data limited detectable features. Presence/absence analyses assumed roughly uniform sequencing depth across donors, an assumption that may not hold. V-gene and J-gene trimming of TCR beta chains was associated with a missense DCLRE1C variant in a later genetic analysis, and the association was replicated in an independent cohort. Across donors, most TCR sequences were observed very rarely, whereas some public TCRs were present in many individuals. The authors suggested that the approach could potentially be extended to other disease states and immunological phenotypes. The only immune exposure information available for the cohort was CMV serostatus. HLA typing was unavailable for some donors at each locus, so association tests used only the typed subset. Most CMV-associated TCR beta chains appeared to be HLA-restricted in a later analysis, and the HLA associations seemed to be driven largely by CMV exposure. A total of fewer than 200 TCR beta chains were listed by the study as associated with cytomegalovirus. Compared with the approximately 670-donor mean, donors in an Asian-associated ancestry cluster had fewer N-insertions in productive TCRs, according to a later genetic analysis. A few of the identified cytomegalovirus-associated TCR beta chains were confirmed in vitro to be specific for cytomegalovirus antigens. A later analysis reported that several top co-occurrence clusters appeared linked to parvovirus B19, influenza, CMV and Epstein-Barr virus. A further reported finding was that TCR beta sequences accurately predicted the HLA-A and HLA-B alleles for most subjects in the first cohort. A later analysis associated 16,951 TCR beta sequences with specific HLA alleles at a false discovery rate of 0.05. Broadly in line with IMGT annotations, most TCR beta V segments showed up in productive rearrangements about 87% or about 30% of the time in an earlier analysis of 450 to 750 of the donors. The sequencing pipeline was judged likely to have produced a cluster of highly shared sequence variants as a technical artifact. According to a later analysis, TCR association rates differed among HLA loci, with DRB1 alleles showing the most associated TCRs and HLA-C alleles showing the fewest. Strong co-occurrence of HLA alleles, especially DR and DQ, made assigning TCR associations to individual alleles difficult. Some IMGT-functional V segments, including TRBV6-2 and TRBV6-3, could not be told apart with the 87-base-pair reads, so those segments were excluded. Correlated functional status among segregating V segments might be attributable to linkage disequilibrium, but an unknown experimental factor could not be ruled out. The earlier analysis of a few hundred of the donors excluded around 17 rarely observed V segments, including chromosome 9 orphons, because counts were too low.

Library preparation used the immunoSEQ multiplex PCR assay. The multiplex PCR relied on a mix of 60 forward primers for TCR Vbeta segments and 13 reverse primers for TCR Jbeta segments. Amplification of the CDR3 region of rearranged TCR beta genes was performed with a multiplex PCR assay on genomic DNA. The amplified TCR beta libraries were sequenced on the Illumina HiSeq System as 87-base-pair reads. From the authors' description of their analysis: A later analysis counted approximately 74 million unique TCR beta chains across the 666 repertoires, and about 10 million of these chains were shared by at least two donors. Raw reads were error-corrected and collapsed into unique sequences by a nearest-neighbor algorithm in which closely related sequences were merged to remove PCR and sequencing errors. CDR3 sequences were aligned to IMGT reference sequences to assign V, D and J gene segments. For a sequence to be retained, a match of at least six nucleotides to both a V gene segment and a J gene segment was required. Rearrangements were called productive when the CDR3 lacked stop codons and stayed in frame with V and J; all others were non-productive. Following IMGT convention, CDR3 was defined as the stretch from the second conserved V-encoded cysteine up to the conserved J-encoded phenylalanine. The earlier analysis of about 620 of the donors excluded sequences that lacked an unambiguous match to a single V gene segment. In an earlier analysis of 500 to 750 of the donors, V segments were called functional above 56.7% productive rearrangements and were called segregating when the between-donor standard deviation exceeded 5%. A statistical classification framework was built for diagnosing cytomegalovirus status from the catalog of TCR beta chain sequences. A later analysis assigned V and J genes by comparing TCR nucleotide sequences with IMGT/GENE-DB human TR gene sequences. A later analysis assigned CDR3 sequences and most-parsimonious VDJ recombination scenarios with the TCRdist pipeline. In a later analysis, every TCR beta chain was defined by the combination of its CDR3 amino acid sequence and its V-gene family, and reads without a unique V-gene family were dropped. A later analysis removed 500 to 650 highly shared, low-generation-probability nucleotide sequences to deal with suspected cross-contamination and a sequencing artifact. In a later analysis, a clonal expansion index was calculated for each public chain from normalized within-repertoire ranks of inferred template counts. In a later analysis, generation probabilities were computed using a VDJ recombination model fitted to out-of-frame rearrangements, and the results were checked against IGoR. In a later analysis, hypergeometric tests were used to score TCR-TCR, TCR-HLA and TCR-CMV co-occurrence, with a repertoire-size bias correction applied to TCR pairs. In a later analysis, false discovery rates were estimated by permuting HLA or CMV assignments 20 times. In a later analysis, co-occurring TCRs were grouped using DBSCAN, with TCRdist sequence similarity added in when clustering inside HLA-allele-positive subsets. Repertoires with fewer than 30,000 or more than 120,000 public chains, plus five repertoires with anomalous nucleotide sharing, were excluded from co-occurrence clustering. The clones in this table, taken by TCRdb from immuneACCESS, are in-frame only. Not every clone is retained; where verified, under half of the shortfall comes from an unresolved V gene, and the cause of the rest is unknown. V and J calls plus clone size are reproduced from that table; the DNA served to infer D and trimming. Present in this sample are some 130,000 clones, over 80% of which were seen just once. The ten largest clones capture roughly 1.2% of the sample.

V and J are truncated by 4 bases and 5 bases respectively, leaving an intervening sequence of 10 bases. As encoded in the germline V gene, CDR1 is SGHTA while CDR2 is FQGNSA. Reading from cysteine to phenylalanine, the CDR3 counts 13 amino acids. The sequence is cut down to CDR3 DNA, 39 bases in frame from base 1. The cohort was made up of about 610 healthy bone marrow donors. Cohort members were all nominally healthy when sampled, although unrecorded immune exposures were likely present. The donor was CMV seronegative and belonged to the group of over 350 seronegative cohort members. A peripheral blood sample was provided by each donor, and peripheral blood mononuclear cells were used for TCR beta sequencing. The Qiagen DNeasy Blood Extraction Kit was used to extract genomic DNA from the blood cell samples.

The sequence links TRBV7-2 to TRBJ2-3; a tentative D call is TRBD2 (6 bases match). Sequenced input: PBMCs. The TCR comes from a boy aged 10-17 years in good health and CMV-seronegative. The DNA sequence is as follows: TGTGCCAGCAGCTCCCCGACTAGAGATACGCAGTATTTT. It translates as CASSSPTRDTQYF. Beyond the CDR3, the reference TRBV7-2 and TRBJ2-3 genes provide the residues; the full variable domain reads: GAGVSQSPSNKVTEKGKDVELRCDPISGHTALYWYRQSLGQGLEFLIYFQGNSAPDKSGLPSDRFSAERTGGSVSTLTIQRTQQEDSAVYLCASSSPTRDTQYFGPGTRLTVL.